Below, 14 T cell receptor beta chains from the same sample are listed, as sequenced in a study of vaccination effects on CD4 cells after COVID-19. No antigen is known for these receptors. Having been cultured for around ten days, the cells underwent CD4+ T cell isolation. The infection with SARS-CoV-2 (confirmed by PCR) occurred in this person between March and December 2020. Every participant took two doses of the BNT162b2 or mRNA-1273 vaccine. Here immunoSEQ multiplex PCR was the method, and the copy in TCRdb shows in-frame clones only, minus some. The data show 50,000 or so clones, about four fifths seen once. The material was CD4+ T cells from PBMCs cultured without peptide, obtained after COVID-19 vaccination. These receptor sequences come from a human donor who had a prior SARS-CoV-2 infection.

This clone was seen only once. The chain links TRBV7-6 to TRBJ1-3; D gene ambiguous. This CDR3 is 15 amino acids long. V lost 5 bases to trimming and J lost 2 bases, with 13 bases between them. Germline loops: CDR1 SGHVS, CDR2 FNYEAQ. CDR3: CASSLGSFTGNTIYF. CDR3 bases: TGTGCCAGCAGCCTAGGGAGTTTTACTGGAAACACCATATATTTT.

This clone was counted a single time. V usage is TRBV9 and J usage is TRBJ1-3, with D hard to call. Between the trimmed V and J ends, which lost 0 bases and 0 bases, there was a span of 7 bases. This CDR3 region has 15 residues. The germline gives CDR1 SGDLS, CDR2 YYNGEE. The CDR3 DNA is TGTGCCAGCAGCGTAGAGGGTAACTCTGGAAACACCATATATTTT. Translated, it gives CASSVEGNSGNTIYF.

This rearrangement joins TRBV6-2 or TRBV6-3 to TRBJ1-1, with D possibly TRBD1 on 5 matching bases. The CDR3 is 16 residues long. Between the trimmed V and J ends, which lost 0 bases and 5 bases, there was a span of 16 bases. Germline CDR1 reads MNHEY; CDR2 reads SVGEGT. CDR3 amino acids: CASSYSAGIYGTEAFF. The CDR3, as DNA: TGTGCCAGCAGTTACTCGGCAGGGATTTATGGTACTGAAGCTTTCTTT.

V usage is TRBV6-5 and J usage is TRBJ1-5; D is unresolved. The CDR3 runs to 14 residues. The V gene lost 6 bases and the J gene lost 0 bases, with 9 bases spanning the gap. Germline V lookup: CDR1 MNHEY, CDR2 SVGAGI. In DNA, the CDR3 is TGTGCCAGCAGGAGTCCCCATAGCAATCAGCCCCAGCATTTT. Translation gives CASRSPHSNQPQHF.

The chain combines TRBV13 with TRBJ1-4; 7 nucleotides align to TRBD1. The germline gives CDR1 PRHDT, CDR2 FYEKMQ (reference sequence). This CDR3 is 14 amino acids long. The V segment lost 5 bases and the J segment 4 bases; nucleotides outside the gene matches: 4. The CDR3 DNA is TGTGCCAGCAGCCCGGACAGGATTAATGAAAAACTGTTTTTT. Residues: CASSPDRINEKLFF.

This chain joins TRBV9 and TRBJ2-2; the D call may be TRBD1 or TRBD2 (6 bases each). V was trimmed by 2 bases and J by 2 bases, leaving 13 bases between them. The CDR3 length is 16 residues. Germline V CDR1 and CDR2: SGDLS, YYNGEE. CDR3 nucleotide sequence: TGTGCCAGCAGCGTTAGGGGGGACGGAAACACCGGGGAGCTGTTTTTT. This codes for CASSVRGDGNTGELFF.

The CDR3 protein is CASSPPGTGFSGYGYTF. The CDR3, as DNA: TGTGCCAGCTCACCACCCGGGACAGGGTTTTCGGGCTATGGCTACACCTTC. This chain connects TRBV18 to TRBJ1-2; 9 bases match TRBD1. Germline values: CDR1 KGHSH, CDR2 LQKENI. J lost 4 bases, V lost 0 bases, and 9 bases had no gene match. The CDR3 totals 17 residues.

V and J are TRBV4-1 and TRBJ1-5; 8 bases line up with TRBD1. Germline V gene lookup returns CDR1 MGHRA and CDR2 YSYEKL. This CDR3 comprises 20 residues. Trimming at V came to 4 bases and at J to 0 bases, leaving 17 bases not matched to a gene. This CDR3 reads CASSLSTPGTGSSSNQPQHF. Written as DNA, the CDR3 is TGCGCCAGCAGCCTTTCGACTCCCGGGACAGGTAGTAGTAGCAATCAGCCCCAGCATTTT.

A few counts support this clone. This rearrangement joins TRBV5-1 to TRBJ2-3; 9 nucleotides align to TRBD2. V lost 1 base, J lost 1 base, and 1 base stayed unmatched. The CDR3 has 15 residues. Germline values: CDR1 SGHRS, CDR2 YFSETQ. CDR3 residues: CASSLLAGGTDTQYF. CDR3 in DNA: TGCGCCAGCAGCTTGTTAGCGGGGGGCACAGATACGCAGTATTTT.

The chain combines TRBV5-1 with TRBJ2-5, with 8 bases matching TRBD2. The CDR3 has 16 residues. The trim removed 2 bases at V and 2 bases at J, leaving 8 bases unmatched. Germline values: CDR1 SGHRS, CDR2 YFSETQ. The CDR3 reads CASSFPGAGGQETQYF. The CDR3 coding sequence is TGCGCCAGCAGCTTCCCCGGTGCGGGGGGACAAGAGACCCAGTACTTC. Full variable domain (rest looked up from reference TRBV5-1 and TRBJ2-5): KAGVTQTPRYLIKTRGQQVTLSCSPISGHRSVSWYQQTPGQGLQFLFEYFSETQRNKGNFPGRFSGRQFSNSRSEMNVSTLELGDSALYLCASSFPGAGGQETQYFGPGTRLLVL.

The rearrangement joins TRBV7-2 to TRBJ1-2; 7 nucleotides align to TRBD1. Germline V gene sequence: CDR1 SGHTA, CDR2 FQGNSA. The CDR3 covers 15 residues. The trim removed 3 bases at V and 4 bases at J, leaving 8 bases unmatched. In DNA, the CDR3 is TGTGCCAGCAGCTTGTATACAGGGGCTGGCTATGGCTACACCTTC. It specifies CASSLYTGAGYGYTF.

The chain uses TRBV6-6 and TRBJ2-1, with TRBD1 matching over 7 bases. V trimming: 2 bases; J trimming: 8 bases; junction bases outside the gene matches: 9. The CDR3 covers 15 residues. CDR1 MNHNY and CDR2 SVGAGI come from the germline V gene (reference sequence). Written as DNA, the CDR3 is TGTGCCAGCAGTTACCCATCGACAGGGCGGGATGAGCAGTTCTTC. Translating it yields CASSYPSTGRDEQFF.

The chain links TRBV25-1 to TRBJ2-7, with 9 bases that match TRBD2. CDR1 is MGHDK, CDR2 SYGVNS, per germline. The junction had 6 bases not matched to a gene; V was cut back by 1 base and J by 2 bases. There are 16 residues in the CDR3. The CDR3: CASSELVAGDAYEQYF. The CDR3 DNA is TGTGCCAGCAGTGAATTGGTAGCGGGAGACGCCTACGAGCAGTACTTC.

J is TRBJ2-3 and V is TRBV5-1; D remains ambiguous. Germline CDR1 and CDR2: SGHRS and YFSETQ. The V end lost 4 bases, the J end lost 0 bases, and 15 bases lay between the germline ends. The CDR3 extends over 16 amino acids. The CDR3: CASSPTVGTSTDTQYF. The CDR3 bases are TGCGCCAGCAGCCCGACGGTAGGCACCAGCACAGATACGCAGTATTTT.